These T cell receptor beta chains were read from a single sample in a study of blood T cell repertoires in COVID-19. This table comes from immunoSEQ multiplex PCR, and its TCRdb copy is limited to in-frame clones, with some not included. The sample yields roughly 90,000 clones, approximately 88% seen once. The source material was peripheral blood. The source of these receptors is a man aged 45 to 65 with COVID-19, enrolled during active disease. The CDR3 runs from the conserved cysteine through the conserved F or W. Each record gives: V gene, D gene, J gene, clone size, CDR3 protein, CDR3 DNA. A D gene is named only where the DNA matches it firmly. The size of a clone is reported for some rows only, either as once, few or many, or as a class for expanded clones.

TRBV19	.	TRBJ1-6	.	CAISQRRDNSPLHF	TGTGCCATATCTCAGCGGAGGGACAATTCACCCCTCCACTTT
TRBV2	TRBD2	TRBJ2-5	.	CASNRLAGGLQETQYF	TGTGCCAGCAACCGACTAGCGGGGGGCCTCCAAGAGACCCAGTACTTC
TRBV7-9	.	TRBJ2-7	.	CASSPKGPYEQYF	TGTGCCAGCAGCCCTAAGGGGCCCTACGAGCAGTACTTC
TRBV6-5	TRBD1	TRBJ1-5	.	CASSFSRTGSNQPQHF	TGTGCCAGCAGTTTCTCCCGGACAGGGAGCAATCAGCCCCAGCATTTT
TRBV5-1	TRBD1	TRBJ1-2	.	CASSRDRGTDGYTF	TGCGCCAGCAGCAGGGACAGGGGGACCGATGGCTACACCTTC
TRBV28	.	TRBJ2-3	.	CASSLVGVTDTQYF	TGTGCCAGCAGTTTAGTAGGGGTTACAGATACGCAGTATTTT
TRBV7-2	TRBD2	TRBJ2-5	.	CASSFGGARETQYF	TGTGCCAGCAGCTTCGGGGGGGCGCGGGAGACCCAGTACTTC
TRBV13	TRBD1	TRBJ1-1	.	CASSYGPGTGETEAFF	TGTGCCAGCAGCTATGGCCCCGGGACAGGGGAGACTGAAGCTTTCTTT
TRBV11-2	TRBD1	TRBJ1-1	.	CASSPRQGTEAFF	TGTGCCAGCAGCCCCCGACAGGGCACTGAAGCTTTCTTT
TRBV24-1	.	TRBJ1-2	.	CATSDTGIDGYTF	TGTGCCACCAGTGATACAGGGATAGACGGCTACACCTTC
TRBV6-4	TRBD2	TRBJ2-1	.	CASSDSVAGTDEQFF	TGTGCCAGCAGTGACTCGGTAGCGGGGACGGATGAGCAGTTCTTC
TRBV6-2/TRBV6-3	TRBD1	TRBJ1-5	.	CASSWTGPNQPQHF	TGTGCCAGCAGTTGGACAGGGCCCAATCAGCCCCAGCATTTT
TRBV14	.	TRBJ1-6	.	CASSLGTFRNSPLHF	TGTGCCAGCAGCTTAGGGACTTTCCGAAATTCACCCCTCCACTTT
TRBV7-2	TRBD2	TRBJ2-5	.	CASSLAAGGGETQYF	TGTGCCAGCAGCTTAGCGGCGGGGGGGGGAGAGACCCAGTACTTC
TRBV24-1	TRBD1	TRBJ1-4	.	CATSDPRQGGYEKLFF	TGTGCCACCAGTGACCCTCGACAGGGGGGTTATGAAAAACTGTTTTTT
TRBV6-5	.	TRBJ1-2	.	CASSSRFGEYYGYTF	TGTGCCAGCAGTTCCCGTTTCGGGGAGTACTATGGCTACACCTTC
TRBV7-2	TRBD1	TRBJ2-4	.	CASSLKGTAKNIQYF	TGTGCCAGCAGCTTAAAAGGGACAGCTAAAAACATTCAGTACTTC
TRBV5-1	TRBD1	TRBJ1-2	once	CASSGPDRGGYGYTF	TGCGCCAGCAGCGGCCCTGACAGGGGCGGTTACGGCTACACCTTC
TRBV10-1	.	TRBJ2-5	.	CASSESTGLETQYF	TGCGCCAGCAGTGAGTCGACAGGTTTGGAGACCCAGTACTTC
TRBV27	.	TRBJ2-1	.	CASSLNAIEQFF	TGTGCCAGCAGTTTGAATGCGATTGAGCAGTTCTTC
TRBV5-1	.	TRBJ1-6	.	CASSYLPGPGDSPLHF	TGCGCCAGCAGCTACCTTCCGGGCCCGGGGGATTCACCCCTCCACTTT
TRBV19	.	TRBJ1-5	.	CASSIGSATSNQPQHF	TGTGCCAGTAGTATTGGCAGTGCAACTAGCAATCAGCCCCAGCATTTT
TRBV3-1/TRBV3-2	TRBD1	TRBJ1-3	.	CASSPFRTGLSGNTIYF	TGTGCCAGCAGCCCCTTCAGGACAGGGCTTTCTGGAAACACCATATATTTT
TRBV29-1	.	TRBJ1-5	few	CSVGEGGNQPQHF	TGCAGCGTTGGCGAGGGGGGGAATCAGCCCCAGCATTTT
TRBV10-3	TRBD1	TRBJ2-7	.	CATATGSYEQYF	TGTGCCACGGCGACAGGGTCCTACGAGCAGTACTTC
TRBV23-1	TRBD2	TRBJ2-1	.	CASRKGRGDFQGHEQFF	TGCGCCAGCAGGAAGGGGCGGGGGGATTTCCAGGGCCATGAGCAGTTCTTC
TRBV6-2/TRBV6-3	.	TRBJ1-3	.	CASSYSTLSGNTIYF	TGTGCCAGCAGTTATTCGACACTCTCTGGAAACACCATATATTTT
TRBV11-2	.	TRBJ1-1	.	CASSLTDSLNTEAFF	TGTGCCAGCAGCTTAACGGACAGCCTGAACACTGAAGCTTTCTTT
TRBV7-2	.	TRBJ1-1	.	CASSLVARGNTEAFF	TGTGCCAGCAGCTTAGTAGCCAGGGGAAATACTGAAGCTTTCTTT
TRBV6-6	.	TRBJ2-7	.	CASSYYNRGLAGEQYF	TGTGCCAGCAGTTACTATAACAGGGGGCTAGCGGGCGAGCAGTACTTC
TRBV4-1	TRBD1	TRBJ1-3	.	CASSQLDRAGNTIYF	TGCGCCAGCAGCCAACTTGACAGGGCTGGAAACACCATATATTTT
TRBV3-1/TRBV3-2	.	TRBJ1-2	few	CASSPLRGNGYTF	TGTGCCAGCAGCCCATTACGGGGGAATGGCTACACCTTC
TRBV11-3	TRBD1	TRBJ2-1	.	CASSSRDRVNEQFF	TGTGCCAGCAGCTCCCGGGACAGGGTCAATGAGCAGTTCTTC
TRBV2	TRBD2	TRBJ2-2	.	CASSVEGGGQTGELFF	TGTGCCAGCAGTGTTGAAGGCGGGGGTCAAACCGGGGAGCTGTTTTTT
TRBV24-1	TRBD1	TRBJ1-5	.	CATSENQGAGNQPQHF	TGTGCCACCAGTGAAAACCAGGGGGCTGGTAATCAGCCCCAGCATTTT
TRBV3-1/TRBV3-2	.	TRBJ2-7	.	CASSQSHRQKSYEQYF	TGTGCCAGCAGCCAGTCGCATCGACAGAAGAGCTACGAGCAGTACTTC
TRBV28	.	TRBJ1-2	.	CASSYQGRGYTF	TGTGCCAGCAGCTATCAGGGGCGGGGCTACACCTTC
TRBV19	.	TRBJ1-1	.	CASRVRMNTEAFF	TGTGCCAGTAGAGTCAGGATGAACACTGAAGCTTTCTTT
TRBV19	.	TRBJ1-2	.	CASSIAGGYGYTF	TGTGCCAGTAGTATTGCCGGGGGCTATGGCTACACCTTC
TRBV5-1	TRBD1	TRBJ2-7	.	CASSRTGQGFDEQYF	TGCGCCAGCAGCCGTACGGGACAGGGGTTCGACGAGCAGTACTTC
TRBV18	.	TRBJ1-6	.	CASSPQSTGISPLHF	TGTGCCAGCTCACCACAGAGCACAGGGATTTCACCCCTCCACTTT
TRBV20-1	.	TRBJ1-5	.	CSASPGSQPQHF	TGCAGTGCTAGTCCGGGAAGTCAGCCCCAGCATTTT
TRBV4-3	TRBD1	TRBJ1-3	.	CASSQSGTEFSGNTIYF	TGCGCCAGCAGCCAATCCGGGACAGAATTCTCTGGAAACACCATATATTTT
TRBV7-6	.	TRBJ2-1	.	CASSLDGNEQFF	TGTGCCAGCAGCTTAGACGGGAATGAGCAGTTCTTC
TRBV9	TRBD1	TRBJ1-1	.	CASSAQGWDTEAFF	TGTGCCAGCAGCGCACAGGGGTGGGACACTGAAGCTTTCTTT
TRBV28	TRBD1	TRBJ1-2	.	CASSSTGGGYGYTF	TGTGCCAGCAGTTCGACAGGGGGTGGCTATGGCTACACCTTC
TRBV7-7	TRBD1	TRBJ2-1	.	CASSLSGTGYNEQFF	TGTGCTAGCAGCTTATCAGGGACAGGCTACAATGAGCAGTTCTTC
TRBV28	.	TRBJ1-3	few	CASSLGGSGNTIYF	TGTGCCAGCAGTTTGGGGGGATCTGGAAACACCATATATTTT
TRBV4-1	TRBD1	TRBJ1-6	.	CASSRGQWGSPLHF	TGCGCCAGCAGCAGGGGACAGTGGGGTTCACCCCTCCACTTT
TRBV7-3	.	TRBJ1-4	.	CASSLWGVSRIGATNEKLFF	TGTGCCAGCAGCTTATGGGGGGTCAGTCGGATAGGAGCAACTAATGAAAAACTGTTTTTT
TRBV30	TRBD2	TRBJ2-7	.	CAWSPPGLLYGQYF	TGTGCCTGGAGCCCCCCGGGACTACTCTACGGGCAGTACTTC
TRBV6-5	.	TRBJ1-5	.	CASSPRSGSNQPQHF	TGTGCCAGCAGTCCCAGGAGCGGAAGCAATCAGCCCCAGCATTTT
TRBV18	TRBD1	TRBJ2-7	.	CASSRPGQGALEQYF	TGTGCCAGCTCACGGCCGGGACAGGGGGCCCTCGAGCAGTACTTC
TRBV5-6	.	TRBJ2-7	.	CASSLTFQQLTYEQYF	TGTGCCAGCAGCTTGACCTTTCAACAGTTAACCTACGAGCAGTACTTC
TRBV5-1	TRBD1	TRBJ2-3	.	CASNGQGTDTQYF	TGCGCCAGCAACGGACAGGGCACAGATACGCAGTATTTT
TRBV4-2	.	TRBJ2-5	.	CASSQEYGGHRETQYF	TGTGCCAGCAGCCAAGAGTACGGGGGTCATAGGGAGACCCAGTACTTC
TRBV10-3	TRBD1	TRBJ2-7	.	CAISVGTGRTYYEQYF	TGTGCCATCAGTGTCGGGACAGGCAGAACTTACTACGAGCAGTACTTC
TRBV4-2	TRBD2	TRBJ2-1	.	CASSQSRSAGVFDEQFF	TGTGCCAGCAGCCAATCGAGGTCGGCGGGGGTTTTCGATGAGCAGTTCTTC